The clone carrying this TCR beta chain was seen once. This sample stems from a study of technical replicates of blood from several donors. Germline V gene lookup returns CDR1 SQVTM and CDR2 ANQGSEA. The CDR3 contains 16 residues. Trimming took 0 bases from V and 5 from J; bases not matched to a gene: 11. This table comes from immunoSEQ multiplex PCR, and its TCRdb copy is limited to in-frame clones, with some not included. In the table there are roughly 79,000 clones, 90% to 95% of which are singletons. The source is a human donor in good health. This chain connects TRBV29-1 to TRBJ2-7; TRBD1 aligns across 9 bases. Sequenced material: T cells isolated from PBMCs. The CDR3 sequence is CSVEDPQGQGLNEQYF. CDR3 sequence (DNA): TGCAGCGTTGAAGACCCCCAGGGACAGGGTCTCAACGAGCAGTACTTC.